Shown below are 18 T cell receptor beta chains from a single sample sequenced in a study of cytomegalovirus exposure and HLA in healthy donors. The PCR used 60 Vbeta and 13 Jbeta primers. TCRdb's table, derived via immunoSEQ multiplex PCR, lists solely in-frame clones and lacks some. There are some 40,000 clones in the sample; under 70% occur only once, and around 12% lies in the top ten. The sequencing input was PBMCs. The receptors were gathered from a man aged 55-75 years in good health and CMV-seropositive.

To note about this clone: The junction departs from the called germline gene at one end, perhaps through a read error. The chain uses TRBV7-7 and TRBJ2-5; perhaps TRBD2 as D (6 bases). The CDR3 has 13 residues. CDR1 is SSHAT and CDR2 is FNYEAQ in the germline V gene (reference sequence). The DNA of the CDR3 is TGTGCTAGCAGCCCTCGGGAGCGGGAGACCCAGTACTTC. This sequence encodes CASSPRERETQYF.

Written as DNA, the CDR3 is TGTGCCAGCAGCTTAGATGGGGAGTCGGAGACCCAGTACTTC. Encoded protein: CASSLDGESETQYF. The chain uses TRBV7-9 and TRBJ2-5, with a weak D call TRBD2 (5 bases). The V end lost 1 base, the J end lost 5 bases, and 11 bases lay between the germline ends. Germline V gives CDR1 SEHNR, CDR2 FQNEAQ (reference sequence). CDR3 length: 14 residues.

The chain links TRBV27 to TRBJ1-5; D is undetermined. Germline lookup yields CDR1 MNHEY and CDR2 SMNVEV (reference sequence). This CDR3 is built from 13 residues. V was trimmed by 5 bases and J by 7 bases, leaving 12 bases between them. DNA for the CDR3: TGTGCCAGCAGTCCCGACGTGAGGCAGCCCCAGCATTTT. Its translation is CASSPDVRQPQHF.

The DNA for the CDR3 is TGTGCCAGCAGTATGACAGGGGGTGGGTACGAGCAGTACTTC. Encoded protein: CASSMTGGGYEQYF. The rearrangement links TRBV27 to TRBJ2-7, with 9 bases lining up with TRBD1. The CDR3 has 14 residues. Germline lookup yields CDR1 MNHEY and CDR2 SMNVEV (reference sequence). Trimming cost V 5 bases and J 4 bases; bases outside gene matches: 6.

This rearrangement joins TRBV9 to TRBJ1-1, with a weak D call TRBD1 (6 bases). Germline CDR1 and CDR2: SGDLS and YYNGEE. The CDR3 runs to 15 residues. Trimming pared 0 bases from V and 1 base from J, leaving 10 bases between. CDR3 sequence (DNA): TGTGCCAGCAGCGTAGAGGGGGTTTGGAACACTGAAGCTTTCTTT. Amino acid sequence: CASSVEGVWNTEAFF.

This clone occurred a few times. The gene calls are TRBV6-1 and TRBJ1-5, with 7 bases aligning to TRBD1. Germline V gene sequence: CDR1 MNHNS, CDR2 SASEGT. This CDR3 comprises 14 residues. V lost 6 bases to trimming and J lost 4 bases; unmatched junction nucleotides: 6. In nucleotides, the CDR3 is TGTGCCAGCAGACGTAACAGGGGTAATCAGCCCCAGCATTTT. Its protein is CASRRNRGNQPQHF.

Notes on this clone: Germline is not matched at one junction end, which may reflect a read error. The chain employs TRBV11-2 and TRBJ2-1, with 8 positions matching TRBD2. Looked up from germline, CDR1 is SGHAT and CDR2 is FQNNGV. The CDR3 spans 13 residues. Written as DNA, the CDR3 is TGTGCCAGCAGCCCACAGGGATCCAGCGGGGGAGTCTTC. Translated: CASSPQGSSGGVF.

The sample holds a few counts of this clone. The V call is TRBV4-3, the J call TRBJ1-1, with D perhaps TRBD1 (5 bases). The CDR3 is 14 residues long. Trimming stripped 4 bases from V and 3 bases from J, with 12 bases between. The V gene's germline CDR1 is LGHNA and CDR2 YSLEER. The CDR3 coding sequence is TGCGCCAGCAGCCTGGGGGGAATGGACACTGAAGCTTTCTTT. Amino acid sequence: CASSLGGMDTEAFF.

The CDR3 loop reads CAWSVLGLAGGEQFF. The CDR3, as DNA: TGTGCCTGGAGTGTACTTGGACTAGCGGGAGGGGAGCAGTTCTTC. The chain combines TRBV30 with TRBJ2-1; 15 nucleotides agree with TRBD2. The CDR3 length is 15 residues. V lost 0 bases, J lost 10 bases, and 4 bases stayed unmatched. In germline, CDR1 is GTSNPN, CDR2 SVGIG (reference sequence).

The CDR3 DNA is TGTGCCAGTCGGGACAGGGGCACAGATACGCAGTATTTT. The encoded protein is CASRDRGTDTQYF. The chain recombines TRBV19 with TRBJ2-3; 9 bases agree with TRBD1. The junction had 1 base not matched to a gene; V was cut back by 8 bases and J by 1 base. Germline CDR1 is LNHDA and CDR2 is SQIVND (reference sequence). The CDR3 totals 13 residues.

The J gene is TRBJ2-3, the V gene TRBV28; D may be TRBD2 (6 bases). Trimming cost V 4 bases and J 1 base, with 15 bases left between them. The germline V gene has CDR1 MDHEN and CDR2 SYDVKM. There are 16 residues in the CDR3. The DNA of the CDR3 is TGTGCCAGCAGTTCCCCAACGGGGGTCGGCACAGATACGCAGTATTTT. It specifies CASSSPTGVGTDTQYF.

This clone came up a few times. The chain couples TRBV30 to TRBJ1-4, with D unresolved. Germline V gene sequence: CDR1 GTSNPN, CDR2 SVGIG (reference sequence). This CDR3 comprises 15 residues. V dropped 0 bases and J dropped 5 bases, with 13 bases sitting between them. Written as DNA, the CDR3 is TGTGCCTGGAGTGTAGTTGTCGGGGTAAATGAAAAACTGTTTTTT. Translating it yields CAWSVVVGVNEKLFF.

This chain connects TRBV6-1 to TRBJ1-1; tentatively, D is TRBD1 (6 bases). The CDR3 sequence is 14 residues long. Trimming shortened V by 5 bases and J by 1 base, and 11 bases separated the two germline ends. Germline CDR1 is MNHNS and CDR2 is SASEGT. The CDR3 DNA is TGTGCCAGCAGTTCTTTGGACAGGAACACTGAAGCTTTCTTT. This gives the protein CASSSLDRNTEAFF.

This chain uses TRBV5-4 with TRBJ2-1; 9 bases match TRBD2. The CDR3 totals 17 residues. V gave up 0 bases and J gave up 4 bases; unmatched junction bases: 8. The germline CDR1 and CDR2 sequences are SGHNT and YYREEE (reference sequence). For the CDR3, the DNA is TGTGCCAGCAGCTTGGAGAAAGCGGGAGGAAATTACAATGAGCAGTTCTTC. Residues: CASSLEKAGGNYNEQFF. The full variable domain, with the rest looked up from reference TRBV5-4 and TRBJ2-1, is ETGVTQSPTHLIKTRGQQVTLRCSSQSGHNTVSWYQQALGQGPQFIFQYYREEENGRGNFPPRFSGLQFPNYSSELNVNALELDDSALYLCASSLEKAGGNYNEQFFGPGTRLTVL.

The chain has TRBV5-1 and TRBJ2-7; 7 bases are a match to TRBD1. V gave up 3 bases and J gave up 2 bases; unmatched junction bases: 8. The CDR3 runs to 15 residues. Germline V gene lookup returns CDR1 SGHRS and CDR2 YFSETQ. CDR3 region: CASSWTGTATYEQYF. The CDR3 nucleotides are TGCGCCAGCAGCTGGACCGGGACAGCCACCTACGAGCAGTACTTC. Supplemented by reference TRBV5-1 and TRBJ2-7, the full variable domain reads KAGVTQTPRYLIKTRGQQVTLSCSPISGHRSVSWYQQTPGQGLQFLFEYFSETQRNKGNFPGRFSGRQFSNSRSEMNVSTLELGDSALYLCASSWTGTATYEQYFGPGTRLTVT.

In its sample, this clone was seen a few times. The V and J genes are TRBV2 and TRBJ2-1; the D gene is possibly TRBD2 (5 bases). Trimming removed 4 bases at V and 0 bases at J, with 10 bases between. Germline values: CDR1 SNHLY, CDR2 FYNNEI. The length of the CDR3 is 15 residues. Here the CDR3 DNA reads TGTGCCAGCAGTGTTGGTGGGAGCTCCTACAATGAGCAGTTCTTC. Amino acid sequence: CASSVGGSSYNEQFF.

The CDR3 reads CASSVTGTTNQPQHF. For the CDR3, the DNA is TGTGCCAGCAGCGTAACAGGGACCACCAATCAGCCCCAGCATTTT. The chain recombines TRBV7-2 with TRBJ1-5, with a tentative D call TRBD1 (6 bases). Germline-derived CDR1 and CDR2 are SGHTA and FQGNSA. The CDR3 loop spans 15 amino acids. V was clipped by 5 bases and J by 3 bases, with 14 bases between them. Full variable domain (outside the CDR3, taken from reference TRBV7-2 and TRBJ1-5): GAGVSQSPSNKVTEKGKDVELRCDPISGHTALYWYRQSLGQGLEFLIYFQGNSAPDKSGLPSDRFSAERTGGSVSTLTIQRTQQEDSAVYLCASSVTGTTNQPQHFGDGTRLSIL.

Only a few counts were recorded for this clone. This sequence joins TRBV4-2 and TRBJ2-7, with 10 bases identical to TRBD2. J was trimmed by 2 bases and V by 2 bases; bases with no gene match: 3. The V gene's germline CDR1 is LGHNA and CDR2 YNFKEQ. CDR3 length: 15 amino acids. The CDR3, as DNA: TGTGCCAGCAGCCAACTCACTAGCGGGGCCTACGAGCAGTACTTC. This codes for CASSQLTSGAYEQYF.